These 20 T cell receptor beta chains were sequenced from one sample in a study of blood T cell repertoires in COVID-19. Sequencing was performed with immunoSEQ multiplex PCR; in TCRdb, only in-frame clones are kept and a portion is missing. This table holds some 240,000 clones, roughly 88% found once. Material for sequencing was peripheral blood. These receptor sequences come from a woman in her 40s who had recovered from COVID-19.

V usage is TRBV19 and J usage is TRBJ2-7; a possible D gene is TRBD1 (5 bases). CDR1 LNHDA and CDR2 SQIVND come from the germline V gene (reference sequence). There are 14 residues in the CDR3. The V end was cut by 7 bases, the J end by 2 bases, with 15 bases between. The DNA of the CDR3 is TGTGCCAGTACAGGGCCTTATCCACCCTACGAGCAGTACTTC. It specifies CASTGPYPPYEQYF.

The chain joins TRBV9 to TRBJ1-2; 7 bases agree with TRBD1. The CDR3 sequence is 12 residues long. Per germline, CDR1 SGDLS and CDR2 YYNGEE. The V gene end was trimmed by 3 bases and the J gene end by 8 bases; junction bases not matched to a gene: 4. The CDR3 is CASSGYRGGYTF. The CDR3 bases are TGTGCCAGCAGCGGGTACAGGGGAGGCTACACCTTC.

The rearrangement links TRBV5-1 to TRBJ1-4; possible D gene TRBD1, 6 bases. This CDR3 comprises 16 residues. V lost 4 bases, J lost 7 bases, and 20 bases lay in between. CDR1 and CDR2 from the germline V gene are SGHRS and YFSETQ. The CDR3 region is CASSGWGQGLGEKLFF. The CDR3 DNA sequence: TGCGCCAGCAGCGGATGGGGTCAGGGGTTGGGTGAAAAACTGTTTTTT.

The genes are TRBV2 and TRBJ2-5; D unresolved. CDR1 is SNHLY and CDR2 is FYNNEI in the germline V gene. V dropped 4 bases and J dropped 4 bases, with 16 bases sitting between them. The CDR3 loop spans 15 amino acids. The CDR3 spells CASSGIESFSETQYF. The DNA of the CDR3 is TGTGCCAGCAGTGGAATAGAGTCGTTTTCAGAGACCCAGTACTTC.

The chain employs TRBV27 and TRBJ2-2, with D unresolved. CDR3 length: 14 residues. Trimming took 5 bases from V and 4 from J, leaving 11 bases between them. In germline, CDR1 is MNHEY, CDR2 SMNVEV (reference sequence). The CDR3 reads CASSLRPSTGELFF. CDR3 nucleotides: TGTGCCAGCAGTCTTAGACCTAGCACCGGGGAGCTGTTTTTT.

The gene calls are TRBV5-5 and TRBJ2-3; D remains unclear. Trimming removed 2 bases from V and 5 bases from J, with 3 bases in between. The CDR3 totals 11 residues. Germline V gene data show CDR1 as SGHKS and CDR2 as YYEKEE (reference sequence). The CDR3 DNA sequence: TGTGCCAGCAGCTTCTTAGATACGCAGTATTTT. It specifies CASSFLDTQYF.

This chain joins TRBV29-1 and TRBJ1-5; 8 bases are a match to TRBD1. V lost 6 bases to trimming and J lost 3 bases; unmatched junction nucleotides: 10. This CDR3 is 15 amino acids long. Germline V gene sequence: CDR1 SQVTM, CDR2 ANQGSEA. Here the CDR3 reads CSVINRGLNNQPQHF. DNA for the CDR3: TGCAGCGTCATTAACAGGGGGTTAAACAATCAGCCCCAGCATTTT.

This rearrangement joins TRBV18 to TRBJ2-7, with TRBD1 matching over 9 bases. V shed 5 bases and J 5 bases; nucleotides not matched to a gene: 10. CDR1 and CDR2 (germline): KGHSH, LQKENI. The CDR3 length is 15 residues. In nucleotides, the CDR3 is TGTGCCAGCTCAATCGCCGGGGACAGGGCCCACGAGCAGTACTTC. This codes for CASSIAGDRAHEQYF.

The chain recombines TRBV7-9 with TRBJ2-3; TRBD2 agrees at 13 bases. With 3 bases clipped from V and 4 bases from J, the junction kept 7 bases outside the gene matches. This CDR3 contains 17 residues. Germline CDR1 SEHNR, CDR2 FQNEAQ (reference sequence). In DNA form, the CDR3 reads TGTGCCAGCAGCTTCTCGGGGACTAGCGGGGTCGCAGATACGCAGTATTTT. Its translation: CASSFSGTSGVADTQYF. Full variable domain (rest looked up from reference TRBV7-9 and TRBJ2-3): DTGVSQNPRHKITKRGQNVTFRCDPISEHNRLYWYRQTLGQGPEFLTYFQNEAQLEKSRLLSDRFSAERPKGSFSTLEIQRTEQGDSAMYLCASSFSGTSGVADTQYFGPGTRLTVL.

This chain connects TRBV6-5 to TRBJ2-1; 9 nucleotides line up with TRBD2. V was clipped by 7 bases and J by 8 bases; unmatched bases: 12. Germline V CDR1 and CDR2: MNHEY, SVGAGI. The CDR3 runs 15 residues. CDR3 region: CASIGTGLAGDEQFF. CDR3 sequence (DNA): TGTGCCAGCATAGGAACGGGACTAGCAGGCGATGAGCAGTTCTTC.

The chain combines TRBV5-1 with TRBJ1-6; 8 bases match TRBD1. The CDR3 spans 15 residues. J was trimmed by 9 bases and V by 1 base; bases with no gene match: 6. Germline loops: CDR1 SGHRS, CDR2 YFSETQ. CDR3 DNA: TGCGCCAGCAGCTTGTCGGGACAGGAGACTTCACCCCTCCACTTT. The encoded protein is CASSLSGQETSPLHF. The full variable domain, completed using reference TRBV5-1 and TRBJ1-6, is KAGVTQTPRYLIKTRGQQVTLSCSPISGHRSVSWYQQTPGQGLQFLFEYFSETQRNKGNFPGRFSGRQFSNSRSEMNVSTLELGDSALYLCASSLSGQETSPLHFGNGTRLTVT.

The chain combines TRBV18 with TRBJ2-7; D not resolved. Germline CDR1 is KGHSH and CDR2 is LQKENI. CDR3 length: 13 residues. Trimming stripped 2 bases from V and 3 bases from J, with 8 bases between. The CDR3 spells CASSPSLNYEQYF. The CDR3 region has the DNA TGTGCCAGCTCACCATCACTAAACTACGAGCAGTACTTC.

The CDR3 bases are TGTGCCAGCTCACGTGACAGGGACTCCTACAATGAGCAGTTCTTC. It specifies CASSRDRDSYNEQFF. The rearrangement links TRBV18 to TRBJ2-1; 7 positions agree with TRBD1. The CDR3 extends over 15 amino acids. Germline V gives CDR1 KGHSH, CDR2 LQKENI. With 4 bases clipped from V and 0 bases from J, the junction kept 3 bases outside the gene matches.

Many counts were recorded for this clone. V gene TRBV19 combines with J gene TRBJ1-5; D is possibly TRBD1 (6 bases). V was trimmed by 6 bases and J by 6 bases, leaving 15 bases between them. Per germline, CDR1 LNHDA and CDR2 SQIVND (reference sequence). The CDR3 totals 14 residues. CDR3 amino acids: CASSSGQNFQPQHF. In nucleotides, the CDR3 is TGTGCCAGTAGCTCCGGACAGAACTTTCAGCCCCAGCATTTT.

The chain recombines TRBV7-8 with TRBJ2-7; 11 nucleotides agree with TRBD1. The V segment lost 5 bases and the J segment 3 bases; nucleotides outside the gene matches: 12. The CDR3 extends over 17 amino acids. Germline lookup yields CDR1 SGHVS and CDR2 FQNEAQ. CDR3: CASSQRPGQGGFYEQYF. CDR3 nucleotides: TGTGCCAGCAGCCAAAGACCGGGACAGGGGGGCTTCTACGAGCAGTACTTC. The whole variable domain, remainder taken from reference TRBV7-8 and TRBJ2-7, is GAGVSQSPRYKVAKRGQDVALRCDPISGHVSLFWYQQALGQGPEFLTYFQNEAQLDKSGLPSDRFFAERPEGSVSTLKIQRTQQEDSAVYLCASSQRPGQGGFYEQYFGPGTRLTVT.

V is TRBV6-1 and J is TRBJ1-2; D is uncertain. Germline V gene data show CDR1 as MNHNS and CDR2 as SASEGT. The length of the CDR3 is 15 residues. The V gene lost 1 base and the J gene lost 4 bases, with 13 bases spanning the gap. The CDR3 loop reads CASSEGVARFYGYTF. CDR3 nucleotides: TGTGCCAGCAGTGAAGGGGTAGCCCGCTTCTATGGCTACACCTTC.

This chain connects TRBV7-9 to TRBJ2-5; TRBD1 agrees at 8 bases. CDR1 SEHNR and CDR2 FQNEAQ come from the germline V gene (reference sequence). The J segment lost 5 bases and the V segment lost 5 bases, leaving 7 bases of the junction unmatched. This CDR3 has 14 residues. The CDR3 sequence: CASSTRQGAETQYF. In DNA form, the CDR3 reads TGTGCCAGCAGCACACGGCAGGGGGCCGAGACCCAGTACTTC.

The chain has TRBV5-1 and TRBJ2-3; unclear D gene. This CDR3 is 14 amino acids long. Between the trimmed V and J ends, which lost 6 bases and 0 bases, there was a span of 11 bases. Germline assignment: CDR1 SGHRS and CDR2 YFSETQ. CDR3 sequence: CASMPTVSTDTQYF. Written as DNA, the CDR3 is TGCGCCAGCATGCCAACAGTTAGCACAGATACGCAGTATTTT.

The J gene is TRBJ2-7, the V gene TRBV3-1 (or the pseudogene TRBV3-2), with a tentative D call TRBD2 (6 bases). Germline V gives CDR1 LGHDT, CDR2 YNNKEL (reference sequence). The V and J ends lost 3 bases and 11 bases respectively, with 17 bases between them. CDR3 length: 13 residues. Written as DNA, the CDR3 is TGTGCCAGCAGCCAGCCCGGGACCCGCGGGAAGTACTTC. The encoded protein is CASSQPGTRGKYF.

The chain couples TRBV5-1 to TRBJ2-3; 10 nucleotides agree with TRBD2. Germline V CDR1 and CDR2: SGHRS, YFSETQ. This CDR3 contains 18 residues. V was clipped by 7 bases and J by 4 bases; unmatched bases: 18. CDR3 sequence: CASDRSSGGSGAPDTQYF. The CDR3 DNA is TGCGCCAGCGATAGATCTAGCGGGGGATCAGGGGCCCCAGATACGCAGTATTTT.